This T cell receptor (beta chain) was identified in a study of T cell responses to AZD1222 COVID-19 vaccine. Study conclusions and caveats: The study sampled repertoires only after the peak T cell response.

Note on this clone: What it recognizes is unknown.

The length of the CDR3 is 15 residues. Germline CDR1 and CDR2: KGHDR and SFDVKD. J lost 5 bases, V lost 4 bases, and 8 bases had no gene match. Profiled with immunoSEQ multiplex PCR; TCRdb holds only in-frame clones, not every one. The sample lists about 55,000 clones, 87% occurring once. This receptor was obtained from an adult in good health. The source was peripheral blood, collected on day 0 of AZD1222 vaccination. This chain uses TRBV24-1 with TRBJ2-3; 7 bases match TRBD1. The CDR3 nucleotides are TGTGCCACCAGTGAGTGGGACAGCCCCTTAGATACGCAGTATTTT. Protein sequence: CATSEWDSPLDTQYF.